The present TCR beta chain was sequenced within a study of Ad26.COV2.S vaccination and SARS-CoV-2 variants. In the study overall: Intramuscular Ad26.COV2.S doses were given once or twice, 56 days apart.

Overall study findings and caveats: Marked by substantial breadth, spike-specific CD8+ and CD4+ T cell responses were reportedly seen after vaccination.

Method: immunoSEQ multiplex PCR; TCRdb's copy keeps in-frame clones and lacks some. Among about 370,000 clones listed, 89% were seen once. About this clone itself: Its antigen is still unknown.

CDR1 SGHNT and CDR2 YYREEE come from the germline V gene (reference sequence). V gave up 4 bases and J gave up 1 base; unmatched junction bases: 8. CDR3 length: 15 residues. Treatment indicated: around 19 received Ad26.COV2.S at low or high dose, single or two shots; about 5 received placebo; per-sample allocation not given. The samples date from day 63 after the first vaccine or placebo injection. The chain employs TRBV5-4 and TRBJ2-7, with 7 bases matching TRBD1. This specimen was peripheral blood, taken in a trial of Ad26.COV2.S vaccine versus placebo. The clonotype comes from a person aged 18-65 years who received the Ad26.COV2.S COVID-19 vaccine or a placebo. CDR3 sequence: CASSLAGTESYEQYF. The DNA of the CDR3 is TGTGCCAGCAGCCTGGCCGGGACAGAGTCCTACGAGCAGTACTTC.